This T cell receptor (beta chain) was identified in a study of identical twins. Study-level findings and limits: Where out-of-frame alpha sequences were twin-shared, they showed excess low generation probability.

A universal primer site was created by template switching, with the cDNA bearing unique molecular identifiers. TCRdb re-called the 5' RACE reads through MiXCR, storing one row per CDR3 protein. The data hold 450,000 to 650,000 distinct CDR3 sequences, with roughly 15% observed a single time. As concerns this clonotype: What it binds is not known.

The CDR3 has 15 amino acids. V was clipped by 3 bases and J by 3 bases, with 13 bases between them. This same sample was also taken into another study, of yellow fever vaccine responses in identical twins.

Sequencing was performed on CD4+ T cells sorted from blood. This receptor was taken from a woman under 30 in good health. The rearrangement joins TRBV12-3 or TRBV12-4 to TRBJ2-3; D call uncertain. CDR3 loop: CASSLGDTKTDTQYF. In DNA form, the CDR3 reads TGTGCCAGCAGTTTGGGTGACACGAAAACAGATACGCAGTATTTT.